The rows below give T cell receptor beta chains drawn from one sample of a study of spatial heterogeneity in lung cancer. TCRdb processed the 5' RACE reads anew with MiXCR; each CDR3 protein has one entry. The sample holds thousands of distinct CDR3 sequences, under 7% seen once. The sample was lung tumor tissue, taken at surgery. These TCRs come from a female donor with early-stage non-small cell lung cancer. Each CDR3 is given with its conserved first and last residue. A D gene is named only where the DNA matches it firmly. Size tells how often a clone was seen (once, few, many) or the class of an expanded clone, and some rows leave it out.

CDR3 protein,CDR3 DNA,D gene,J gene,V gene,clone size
CASSQGSGDEQFF,TGTGCCAGCAGCCAGGGTAGCGGGGATGAGCAGTTCTTC,TRBD2,TRBJ2-1,TRBV4-2,medium-sized
CSIPGQGVLEQYF,TGCAGCATACCGGGACAGGGCGTTTTGGAGCAGTACTTC,TRBD1,TRBJ2-7,TRBV20-1,medium-sized
CASSTRDRGRWNQPQHF,TGTGCCAGTAGTACGAGGGACAGGGGGCGTTGGAATCAGCCCCAGCATTTT,TRBD1,TRBJ1-5,TRBV19,many
CASSWGPNQPQHF,TGTGCCAGCAGCTGGGGGCCCAATCAGCCCCAGCATTTT,-,TRBJ1-5,TRBV12-3/TRBV12-4,medium-sized
CASSSPGGSYEQYF,TGTGCCAGCAGTAGTCCAGGGGGCTCCTACGAGCAGTACTTC,TRBD1,TRBJ2-7,TRBV2,-
CASSQPLAGGVGTQYF,TGTGCCAGCAGCCAGCCCCTGGCGGGAGGGGTAGGTACGCAGTATTTT,TRBD2,TRBJ2-3,TRBV27,few
CPCILSGDYNEQFF,TGCCCCTGCATCCTTAGCGGCGACTACAATGAGCAGTTCTTC,-,TRBJ2-1,TRBV23-1,medium-sized
CASSYVALAIHEQFF,TGTGCCAGCAGTTACGTGGCGCTAGCCATCCATGAGCAGTTCTTC,-,TRBJ2-1,TRBV6-2/TRBV6-3,medium-sized
CASSQEDSGNEKLFF,TGCGCCAGCAGCCAAGAGGACAGTGGTAATGAAAAACTGTTTTTT,-,TRBJ1-4,TRBV4-3,medium-sized
CASSNRRGSEAFF,TGTGCCAGTTCAAACCGGAGGGGATCGGAGGCTTTCTTT,-,TRBJ1-1,TRBV6-1,medium-sized
CAWRALRGREQYF,TGTGCCTGGAGAGCCCTCCGGGGACGCGAGCAGTACTTC,-,TRBJ2-7,TRBV30,medium-sized
CASSFATDTQYF,TGTGCCAGCAGCTTTGCCACAGATACGCAGTATTTT,-,TRBJ2-3,TRBV7-9,medium-sized
CASSLATTDYEQYF,TGTGCCAGCAGTTTAGCAACTACAGACTACGAGCAGTACTTC,-,TRBJ2-7,TRBV12-3/TRBV12-4,medium-sized
CSAGGDTQYF,TGCAGTGCCGGAGGAGATACGCAGTATTTT,-,TRBJ2-3,TRBV20-1,medium-sized
CASSRGVQTVQETQYF,TGTGCCAGCAGCCGCGGAGTTCAGACAGTACAAGAGACCCAGTACTTC,-,TRBJ2-5,TRBV4-2,few
CASSLGLAGDGEQFF,TGTGCCAGCAGCCTGGGACTAGCGGGGGACGGTGAGCAGTTCTTC,TRBD2,TRBJ2-1,TRBV7-2,medium-sized
CATSRDLSGQYRQETQYF,TGTGCCACCAGCAGAGATCTGTCCGGACAGTATAGACAAGAGACCCAGTACTTC,-,TRBJ2-5,TRBV15,many
CASSLQGLEQYF,TGCGCCAGCAGCTTACAGGGCCTCGAGCAGTACTTC,-,TRBJ2-7,TRBV5-1,medium-sized
CASSQRLWGAGELFF,TGTGCCAGCAGCCAACGGTTGTGGGGGGCTGGGGAGCTGTTTTTT,-,TRBJ2-2,TRBV4-2,medium-sized
CASSFDRAQAEAFF,TGTGCCAGCAGCTTTGACAGGGCTCAGGCTGAAGCTTTCTTT,TRBD1,TRBJ1-1,TRBV5-6,medium-sized
CASSPPSSSYEQYF,TGTGCCAGCTCACCCCCCTCGAGCTCCTACGAGCAGTACTTC,-,TRBJ2-7,TRBV18,medium-sized
CASSVDTVSSYEQYF,TGTGCCAGCAGCGTGGACACGGTAAGCTCCTACGAGCAGTACTTC,-,TRBJ2-7,TRBV9,medium-sized
CASSLAGTPNTGELFF,TGTGCCAGCAGCCTAGCGGGCACACCGAACACCGGGGAGCTGTTTTTT,TRBD2,TRBJ2-2,TRBV7-3,medium-sized
CASSQDDGPNSPLHF,TGTGCCAGCAGCCAGGATGACGGGCCCAATTCACCCCTCCACTTT,-,TRBJ1-6,TRBV3-1,few
CASKPTGAYGYTF,TGTGCCAGCAAGCCGACAGGCGCTTACGGCTACACCTTC,-,TRBJ1-2,TRBV12-3/TRBV12-4,medium-sized